The TCR beta chain described here comes from a study of blood T cell repertoires in COVID-19. Assay used: immunoSEQ multiplex PCR; TCRdb lists only in-frame clones, some missing. The sample includes hundreds of thousands of clones, approximately 86% of them seen just once. This clone appeared a single time. During active infection, Seattle patients enrolled and were then monitored through disease. This CDR3 is built from 13 residues. The trim removed 7 bases at V and 6 bases at J, leaving 2 bases unmatched. The chain couples TRBV12-3 or TRBV12-4 to TRBJ2-1; 11 nucleotides align to TRBD2. This clonotype was sampled from a woman in her 70s with COVID-19, enrolled during active disease. Sequencing was performed on peripheral blood. CDR3 sequence reads: CASTGLAVNEQFF. The CDR3 DNA sequence: TGTGCCAGCACGGGACTAGCGGTCAATGAGCAGTTCTTC.